This entry is about one T cell receptor beta chain. What it recognizes is unknown. Trimming took off 2 bases at V and 6 bases at J, with 10 bases between the two ends. The CDR3 length is 14 residues. CDR1 is MNHEY, CDR2 SMNVEV, per germline (reference sequence). TCRdb reprocessed the 5' RACE reads with MiXCR, giving one entry per CDR3 protein. The sample lists approximately 300,000 distinct CDR3 sequences, less than 20% occurring once. This sample was taken from a study of T-cell memory formation after mild COVID-19. Study-wide context: Largely, TCR clusters stayed within a single donor.

Study observations and caveats: Those CD4+ clones that contracted were mainly in CM and EM (CD8+ ones in EMRA).

The sample taken for sequencing was PBMCs or a T cell subset sorted from them (not recorded which). This receptor was obtained from a young man who had mild COVID-19 (a few samples of this study predate the infection). Cell type and time point are not known. V and J are TRBV27 and TRBJ2-2, with a possible D match to TRBD1 (6 bases). The CDR3 protein is CASSLARGSGELFF. The CDR3 region has the DNA TGTGCCAGCAGTTTAGCCAGGGGCTCCGGGGAGCTGTTTTTT.